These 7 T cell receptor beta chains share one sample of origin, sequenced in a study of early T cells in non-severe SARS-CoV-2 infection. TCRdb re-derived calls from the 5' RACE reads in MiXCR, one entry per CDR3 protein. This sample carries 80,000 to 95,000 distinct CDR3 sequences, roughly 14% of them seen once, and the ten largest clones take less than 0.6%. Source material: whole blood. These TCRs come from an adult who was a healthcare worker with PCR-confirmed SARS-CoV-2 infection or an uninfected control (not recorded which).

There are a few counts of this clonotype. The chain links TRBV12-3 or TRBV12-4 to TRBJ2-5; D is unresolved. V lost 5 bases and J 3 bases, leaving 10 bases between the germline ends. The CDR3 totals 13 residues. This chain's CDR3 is CASSLRAKETQYF. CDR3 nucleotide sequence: TGTGCCAGCAGTCTCCGGGCAAAAGAGACCCAGTACTTC.

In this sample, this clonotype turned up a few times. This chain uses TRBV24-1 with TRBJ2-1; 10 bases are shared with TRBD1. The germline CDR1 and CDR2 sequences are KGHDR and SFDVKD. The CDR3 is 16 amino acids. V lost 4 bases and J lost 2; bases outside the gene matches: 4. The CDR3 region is CATSDPGTGAYNEQFF. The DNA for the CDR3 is TGTGCCACCAGTGACCCCGGGACAGGGGCCTACAATGAGCAGTTCTTC.

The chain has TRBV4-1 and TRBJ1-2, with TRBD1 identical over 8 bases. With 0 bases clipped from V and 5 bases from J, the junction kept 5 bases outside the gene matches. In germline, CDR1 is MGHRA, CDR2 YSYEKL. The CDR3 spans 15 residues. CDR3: CASSQEGQDRYGYTF. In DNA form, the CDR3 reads TGCGCCAGCAGCCAAGAGGGACAGGACAGATATGGCTACACCTTC.

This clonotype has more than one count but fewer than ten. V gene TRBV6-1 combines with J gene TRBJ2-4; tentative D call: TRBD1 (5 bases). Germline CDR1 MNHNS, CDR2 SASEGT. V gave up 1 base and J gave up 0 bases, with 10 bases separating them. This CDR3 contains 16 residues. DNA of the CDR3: TGTGCCAGCAGTGAAGGACAGAGCCTAGCCAAAAACATTCAGTACTTC. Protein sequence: CASSEGQSLAKNIQYF.

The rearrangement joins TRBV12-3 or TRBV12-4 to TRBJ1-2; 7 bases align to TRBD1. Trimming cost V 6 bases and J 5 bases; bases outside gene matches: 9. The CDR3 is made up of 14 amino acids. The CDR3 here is CASSERGRKYGYTF. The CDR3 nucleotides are TGTGCCAGCAGCGAAAGGGGGCGCAAGTATGGCTACACCTTC.

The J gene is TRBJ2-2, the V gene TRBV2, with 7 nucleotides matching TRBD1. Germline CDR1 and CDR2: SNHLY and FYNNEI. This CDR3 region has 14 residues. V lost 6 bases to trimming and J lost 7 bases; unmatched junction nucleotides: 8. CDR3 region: CASSQTGKGGELFF. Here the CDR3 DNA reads TGTGCCAGCAGCCAGACAGGGAAAGGCGGGGAGCTGTTTTTT.

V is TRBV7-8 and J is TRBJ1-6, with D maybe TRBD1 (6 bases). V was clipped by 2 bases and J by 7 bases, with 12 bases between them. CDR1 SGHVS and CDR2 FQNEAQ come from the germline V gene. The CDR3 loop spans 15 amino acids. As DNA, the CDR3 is TGTGCCAGCAGCTTATTCGGAGGGGGGAATTCACCCCTCCACTTT. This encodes CASSLFGGGNSPLHF.